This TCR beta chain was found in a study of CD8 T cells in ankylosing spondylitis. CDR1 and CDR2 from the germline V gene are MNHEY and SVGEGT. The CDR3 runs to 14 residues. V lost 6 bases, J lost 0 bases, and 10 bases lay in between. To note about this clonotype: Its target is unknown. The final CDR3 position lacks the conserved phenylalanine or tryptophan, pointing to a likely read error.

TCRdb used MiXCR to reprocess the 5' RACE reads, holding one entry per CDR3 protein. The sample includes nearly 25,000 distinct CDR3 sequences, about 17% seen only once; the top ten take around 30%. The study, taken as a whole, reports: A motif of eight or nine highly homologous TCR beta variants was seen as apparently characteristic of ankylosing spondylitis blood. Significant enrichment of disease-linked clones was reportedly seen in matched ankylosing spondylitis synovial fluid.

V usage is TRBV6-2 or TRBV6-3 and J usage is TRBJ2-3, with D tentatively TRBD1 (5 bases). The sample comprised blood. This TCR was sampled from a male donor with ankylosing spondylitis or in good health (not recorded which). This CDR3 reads CASRKGPSTDTQYY. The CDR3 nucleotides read TGTGCCAGCAGGAAGGGGCCTAGCACAGATACGCAGTATTAT.